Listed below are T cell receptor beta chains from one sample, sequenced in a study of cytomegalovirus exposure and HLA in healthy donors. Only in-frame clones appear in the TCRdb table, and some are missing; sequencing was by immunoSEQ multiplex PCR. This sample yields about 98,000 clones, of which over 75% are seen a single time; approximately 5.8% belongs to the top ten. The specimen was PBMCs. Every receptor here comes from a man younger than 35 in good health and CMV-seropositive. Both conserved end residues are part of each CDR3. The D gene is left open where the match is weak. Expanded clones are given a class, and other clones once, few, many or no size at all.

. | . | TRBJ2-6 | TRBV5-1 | CASSFGAGANVLTF | TGCGCCAGCAGCTTCGGGGCTGGGGCCAACGTCCTGACTTTC
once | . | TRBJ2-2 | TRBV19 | CASNDETGTGELFF | TGTGCCAGTAATGATGAAACGGGCACCGGGGAGCTGTTTTTT
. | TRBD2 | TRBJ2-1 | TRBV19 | CASSIFAGGDNEQFF | TGTGCCAGTAGTATCTTTGCGGGAGGCGACAATGAGCAGTTCTTC
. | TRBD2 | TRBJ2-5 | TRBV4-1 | CASSQVVTSGRAFETQYF | TGCGCCAGCAGCCAAGTTGTTACTAGCGGGAGGGCCTTCGAGACCCAGTACTTC
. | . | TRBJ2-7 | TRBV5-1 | CASSPLTSHEQYF | TGCGCCAGCAGCCCTCTGACTAGTCACGAGCAGTACTTC
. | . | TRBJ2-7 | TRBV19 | CASSINQGSYEQYF | TGTGCCAGTAGTATTAATCAGGGGTCCTACGAGCAGTACTTC
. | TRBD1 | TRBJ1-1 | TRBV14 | CASSQENIDRVRNTEAFF | TGTGCCAGCAGCCAAGAGAATATAGACAGGGTGCGGAACACTGAAGCTTTCTTT
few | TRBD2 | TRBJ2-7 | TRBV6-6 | CASSYTGTSRREQYF | TGTGCCAGCAGTTATACCGGGACTAGCAGGCGCGAGCAGTACTTC
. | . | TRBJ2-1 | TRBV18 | CASSPPSVGGNEQFF | TGTGCCAGCTCACCACCGAGTGTCGGGGGCAATGAGCAGTTCTTC
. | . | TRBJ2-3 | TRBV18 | CASSPAGGTDTQYF | TGTGCCAGCTCACCCGCCGGGGGCACAGATACGCAGTATTTT
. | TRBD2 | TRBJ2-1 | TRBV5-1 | CASSSLQAGGSYNEQFF | TGCGCCAGCAGCTCCCTCCAGGCGGGAGGGAGCTACAATGAGCAGTTCTTC
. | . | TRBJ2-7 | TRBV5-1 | CASSWGEINSYEQYF | TGCGCCAGCAGCTGGGGGGAAATTAACTCCTACGAGCAGTACTTC
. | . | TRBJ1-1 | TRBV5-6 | CASSFEPNTEAFF | TGTGCCAGCAGCTTCGAGCCTAACACTGAAGCTTTCTTT
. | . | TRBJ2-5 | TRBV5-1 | CASSLGGGQETQYF | TGCGCCAGCAGCTTGGGTGGCGGGCAAGAGACCCAGTACTTC
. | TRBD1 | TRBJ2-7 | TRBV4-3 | CASSLGRDSYYEQYF | TGCGCCAGCAGCCTAGGTAGGGACAGTTATTACGAGCAGTACTTC
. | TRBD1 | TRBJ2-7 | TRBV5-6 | CASSPETGVGEQYF | TGTGCCAGCAGCCCCGAGACAGGGGTCGGCGAGCAGTACTTC
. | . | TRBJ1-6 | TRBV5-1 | CASSLGRGSPLHF | TGCGCCAGCAGCTTAGGCCGGGGTTCACCCCTCCACTTT
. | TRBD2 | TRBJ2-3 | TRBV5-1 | CASSLNAGGTTDTQYF | TGCGCCAGCAGCTTGAATGCGGGAGGGACCACAGATACGCAGTATTTT
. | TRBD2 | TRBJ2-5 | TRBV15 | CATSRDQRLAETQYF | TGTGCCACCAGCAGAGATCAAAGACTAGCGGAGACCCAGTACTTC
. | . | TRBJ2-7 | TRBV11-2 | CASSLDLWWGGTDYYEQYF | TGTGCCAGCAGCTTAGATCTTTGGTGGGGCGGGACCGATTATTACGAGCAGTACTTC
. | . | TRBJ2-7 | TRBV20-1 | CSAEPDNEQYF | TGCAGTGCCGAACCCGACAACGAGCAGTACTTC
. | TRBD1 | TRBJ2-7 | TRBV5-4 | CASSSQGALREQYF | TGTGCCAGCAGCTCACAGGGGGCGCTTAGGGAGCAGTACTTC
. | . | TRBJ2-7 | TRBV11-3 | CASSPSYRTDRPEQYF | TGTGCCAGCAGCCCAAGCTATAGGACAGATCGCCCAGAGCAGTACTTC
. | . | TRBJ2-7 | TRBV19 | CASSAGPQGYEQYF | TGTGCCAGTAGTGCCGGGCCCCAGGGCTACGAGCAGTACTTC
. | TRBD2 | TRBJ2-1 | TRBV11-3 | CASSLRSASGRAWNEQFF | TGTGCCAGCAGCTTAAGGTCCGCTAGCGGGAGGGCTTGGAATGAGCAGTTCTTC
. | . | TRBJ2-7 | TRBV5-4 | CASSLKGAYEQYF | TGTGCCAGCAGCTTGAAAGGGGCCTACGAGCAGTACTTC
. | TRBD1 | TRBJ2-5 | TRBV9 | CASSVVQGARETQYF | TGTGCCAGCAGCGTAGTGCAGGGGGCAAGGGAGACCCAGTACTTC
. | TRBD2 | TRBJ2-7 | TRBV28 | CASSRYGLVVQYF | TGTGCCAGCAGTCGGTATGGACTAGTCGTGCAGTACTTC
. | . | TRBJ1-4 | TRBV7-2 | CASSRDTENEKLFF | TGTGCCAGCAGCCGGGACACTGAGAATGAAAAACTGTTTTTT
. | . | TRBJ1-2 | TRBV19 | CASSMQLRDYGYTF | TGTGCCAGTAGTATGCAACTCCGGGACTATGGCTACACCTTC
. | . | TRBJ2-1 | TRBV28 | CACSGPSGYNEQFF | TGTGCCTGCTCAGGGCCCTCCGGCTACAATGAGCAGTTCTTC
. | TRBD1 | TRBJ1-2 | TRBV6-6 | CASSYSTGPRGYTF | TGTGCCAGCAGTTACTCGACAGGGCCCCGTGGCTACACCTTC
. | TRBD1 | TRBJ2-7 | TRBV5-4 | CASSLGGDTGVYEQYF | TGTGCCAGCAGCTTGGGAGGGGATACAGGGGTCTACGAGCAGTACTTC
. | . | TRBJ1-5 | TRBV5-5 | CASSLRGRGGNQPQHF | TGTGCCAGCAGCTTGCGGGGCAGGGGAGGCAATCAGCCCCAGCATTTT
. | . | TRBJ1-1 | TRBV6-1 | CASSSYSREAFF | TGTGCCAGCAGTTCTTACTCCCGTGAAGCTTTCTTT
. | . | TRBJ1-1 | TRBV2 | CASSRTATEAFF | TGTGCCAGCAGCCGGACAGCAACCGAAGCTTTCTTT
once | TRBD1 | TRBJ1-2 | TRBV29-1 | CSVGGTVGARARTF | TGCAGCGTTGGAGGGACAGTTGGAGCTAGGGCCCGCACCTTC